The 4 T cell receptor beta chains below all came from one sample that was sequenced in a study of naive and memory T cell subsets. TCR cDNA received a 3' ligated oligonucleotide that carried a UMI. Amplification of ligated cDNA took four PCR rounds with SP2 and nested alpha and beta constant primers. MiXCR was run by TCRdb on the 5' RACE reads, yielding one entry per CDR3 protein. The table shows about 48,000 distinct CDR3 sequences, with approximately 4.5% occurring only once. Source of these receptors: a female donor in good health.

This clonotype occurred many times. The chain employs TRBV29-1 and TRBJ1-1; 8 bases line up with TRBD1. The CDR3 is 15 residues long. V lost 3 bases, J lost 3 bases, and 9 bases stayed unmatched. Per germline, CDR1 SQVTM and CDR2 ANQGSEA. For the CDR3, the DNA is TGCAGCGTTGAGCCCAGGGGGCGCGGGTACACTGAAGCTTTCTTT. Translation gives CSVEPRGRGYTEAFF.

The sample holds many counts of this clonotype. V gene TRBV20-1 combines with J gene TRBJ2-1; D gene unclear. The V end was cut by 0 bases, the J end by 12 bases, with 12 bases between. This CDR3 has 12 residues. CDR1 is DFQATT, CDR2 SNEGSKA, per germline (reference sequence). CDR3 in DNA: TGCAGTGCTAGAGATCGGCCTCTTGGGCAGTTCTTC. Residues: CSARDRPLGQFF.

This clonotype has a count of ten or more. The chain carries TRBV3-1 and TRBJ2-7; a weak D match, TRBD2 (5 bases). V was trimmed by 1 base and J by 4 bases, leaving 14 bases between them. Germline V gives CDR1 LGHDT, CDR2 YNNKEL (reference sequence). This CDR3 has 15 residues. The CDR3, as DNA: TGTGCCAGCAGCCAAGGTCGTCTAGCACGGTACGAGCAGTACTTC. Its translation: CASSQGRLARYEQYF.

This clonotype was seen ten or more times. The chain combines TRBV20-1 with TRBJ2-5, with D uncertain. Trimming stripped 0 bases from V and 7 bases from J, with 9 bases between. CDR1 and CDR2 (germline): DFQATT, SNEGSKA (reference sequence). The CDR3 consists of 12 residues. The CDR3 nucleotides read TGCAGTGCTAGAGATTTTATTGGGACCCAGTACTTC. The encoded protein is CSARDFIGTQYF.